This TCR beta chain stems from a study of OX40 agonist ivuxolimab in advanced cancers. As to this clone: Antigen specificity is unknown.

The length of the CDR3 is 17 residues. Germline CDR1 and CDR2: MRHNA and SNTAGT. After removal of 2 bases from V and 4 bases from J, the junction contained 11 bases not matched to a gene. Data came from immunoSEQ multiplex PCR; TCRdb stores just in-frame clones and leaves some out. The table has 75,000 to 100,000 clones, 86% seen once; the top ten hold 1.5% to 2%. General study points: In CD8+ T cells, expanded clones were on average more numerous than in CD4+. Patients with a partial response at 0.1-3.0 mg/kg had among the lowest clonal expansion.

V gene TRBV6-4 combines with J gene TRBJ1-5; 7 bases match TRBD1. Sample: CD4+ or CD8+ T cells sorted from blood, taken in a trial of the OX40 agonist ivuxolimab. The sequence was collected from an adult with an advanced solid tumor such as melanoma, head and neck, liver or kidney cancer. The CDR3 DNA reads TGTGCCAGCAGTGACGATTTAGGGGACAGCCCTAATCAGCCCCAGCATTTT. It encodes CASSDDLGDSPNQPQHF.